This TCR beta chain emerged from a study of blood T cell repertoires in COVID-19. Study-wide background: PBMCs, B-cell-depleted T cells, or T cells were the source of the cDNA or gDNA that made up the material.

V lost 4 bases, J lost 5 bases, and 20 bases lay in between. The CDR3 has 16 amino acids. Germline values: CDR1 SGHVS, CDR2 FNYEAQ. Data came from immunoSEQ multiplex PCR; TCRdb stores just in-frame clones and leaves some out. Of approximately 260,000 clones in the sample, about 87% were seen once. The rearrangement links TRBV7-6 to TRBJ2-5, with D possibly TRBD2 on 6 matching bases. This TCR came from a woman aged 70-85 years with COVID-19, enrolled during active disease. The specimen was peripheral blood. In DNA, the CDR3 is TGTGCCAGCAGCTCGTGGGGAACGGGAGCGGAGGAGACCCAGTACTTC. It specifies CASSSWGTGAEETQYF.